Listed below are T cell receptor beta chains from one sample, sequenced in a study of blood T cell repertoires in COVID-19. Libraries were prepared by immunoSEQ multiplex PCR; TCRdb keeps only in-frame clonotypes and omits some of them. The sample holds about 160,000 clones; roughly 90% are singletons and the top ten take roughly 2.3%. The material sequenced was peripheral blood. The receptors were sampled from a man aged 18 to 30 with acute or convalescent COVID-19. Each CDR3 is given with its conserved first and last residue. D genes are given only for firm matches. The size field is filled for only some rows; it gives once, few, many or a size class.

j_call clone_size d_call v_call cdr3_aa cdr3_nt
TRBJ2-3 . . TRBV19 CASKLASQADTQYF TGTGCCAGTAAACTGGCATCTCAGGCAGATACGCAGTATTTT
TRBJ1-2 . . TRBV7-8 CASSPGGSYGYTF TGTGCCAGCAGCCCGGGGGGTAGCTATGGCTACACCTTC
TRBJ1-1 once . TRBV9 CASSTGTYTEAFF TGTGCCAGCAGCACCGGGACTTACACTGAAGCTTTCTTT
TRBJ2-7 . TRBD1 TRBV6-5 CASSNPGTGYYEQYF TGTGCCAGCAGTAACCCCGGGACAGGGTACTACGAGCAGTACTTC
TRBJ2-5 once TRBD2 TRBV2 CASSEALQGTGGPSETQYF TGTGCCAGCAGTGAAGCGCTTCAAGGGACGGGGGGGCCGTCCGAGACCCAGTACTTC
TRBJ1-6 few TRBD1 TRBV5-6 CASSLYRGVNNSPLHF TGTGCCAGCAGCTTATACAGGGGTGTGAATAATTCACCCCTCCACTTT
TRBJ2-3 . TRBD2 TRBV3-1/TRBV3-2 CASSLAGAADTQYF TGTGCCAGCAGCCTAGCGGGAGCGGCAGATACGCAGTATTTT
TRBJ2-3 . TRBD1 TRBV5-1 CASRTREQGEMDTQYF TGCGCCAGCAGAACCCGGGAACAGGGGGAAATGGATACGCAGTATTTT
TRBJ2-5 once . TRBV25-1 CASSEYRRVGEETQYF TGTGCCAGCAGTGAATACCGCAGGGTAGGAGAGGAGACCCAGTACTTC
TRBJ2-1 . . TRBV7-9 CASSLRGNEQFF TGTGCCAGCAGCTTAAGGGGGAATGAGCAGTTCTTC
TRBJ1-1 . TRBD1 TRBV5-4 CASSPLQGAGSEAFF TGTGCCAGCAGCCCGTTACAGGGGGCGGGGTCTGAAGCTTTCTTT
TRBJ1-4 . . TRBV30 CAWSLGGSEKLFF TGTGCCTGGAGTTTGGGGGGGAGTGAAAAACTGTTTTTT
TRBJ1-5 medium-sized TRBD1 TRBV28 CASSFNPGGKRPQHF TGTGCCAGCAGTTTTAATCCAGGGGGGAAACGGCCCCAGCATTTT
TRBJ2-1 . TRBD1 TRBV18 CASSPQQGAGYNEQFF TGTGCCAGCTCACCTCAACAGGGGGCAGGATACAATGAGCAGTTCTTC
TRBJ1-1 . TRBD1 TRBV15 CATSRELGQAAEAFF TGTGCCACCAGCAGAGAATTGGGACAGGCCGCTGAAGCTTTCTTT
TRBJ1-3 . . TRBV21-1 CASSLSCLRNTIYF TGTGCCAGCAGCCTAAGCTGCCTGCGAAACACCATATATTTT
TRBJ1-3 . TRBD1 TRBV6-4 CARGDRTLIDLGNTIYF TGTGCCAGGGGGGACAGAACCCTAATCGACCTAGGAAACACCATATATTTT
TRBJ2-7 . TRBD1 TRBV6-5 CASSYLYKQGYEQYF TGTGCCAGCAGTTACCTTTATAAACAGGGGTACGAGCAGTACTTC
TRBJ1-1 . . TRBV30 CAWSGLATGLNTEAFF TGTGCCTGGAGTGGCCTGGCGACAGGTTTGAACACTGAAGCTTTCTTT
TRBJ1-1 . . TRBV5-1 CASSFSIENTEAFF TGCGCCAGCAGCTTCAGTATTGAGAACACTGAAGCTTTCTTT
TRBJ2-2 . TRBD1 TRBV6-5 CASSYPGTGGFGELFF TGTGCCAGCAGTTACCCCGGGACAGGGGGCTTCGGGGAGCTGTTTTTT
TRBJ1-6 . . TRBV5-1 CASSLVGESGNSPLHF TGCGCCAGCAGCTTGGTAGGGGAAAGTGGTAATTCACCCCTCCACTTT
TRBJ1-1 once . TRBV27 CASSNNRVDTEAFF TGTGCCAGCAGTAACAACAGGGTTGACACTGAAGCTTTCTTT
TRBJ2-2 . TRBD1 TRBV24-1 CATSDPGQGITGELFF TGTGCCACCAGTGATCCGGGACAGGGGATCACCGGGGAGCTGTTTTTT
TRBJ2-3 . . TRBV18 CASSPGADTQYF TGTGCCAGCTCACCAGGAGCAGATACGCAGTATTTT
TRBJ1-5 . TRBD1 TRBV27 CASSRTGGPSDRQPQHF TGTGCCAGCAGCCGAACAGGGGGCCCCTCCGACAGGCAGCCCCAGCATTTT
TRBJ1-4 . TRBD1 TRBV19 CASSITRGQEKLFF TGTGCCAGTAGTATAACCAGGGGGCAAGAAAAACTGTTTTTT
TRBJ2-3 few . TRBV2 CASSGSAVSTDTQYF TGTGCCAGCAGTGGTTCGGCGGTCAGCACAGATACGCAGTATTTT
TRBJ1-6 . . TRBV27 CASSIRTAYNSPLHF TGTGCCAGCAGTATCAGGACAGCCTATAATTCACCCCTCCACTTT
TRBJ1-5 . TRBD1 TRBV6-2/TRBV6-3 CASSSDRGHNQPQHF TGTGCCAGCAGTTCCGACAGGGGGCACAATCAGCCCCAGCATTTT
TRBJ1-3 . . TRBV28 CASRESSGNTIYF TGTGCCAGCAGGGAGAGTTCTGGAAACACCATATATTTT
TRBJ1-5 . . TRBV6-7 CASSPLVGRGRDNQPQHF TGTGCCAGCAGCCCCTTGGTGGGGAGGGGGAGAGACAATCAGCCCCAGCATTTT
TRBJ1-2 . . TRBV29-1 CSVERDYGDGYTF TGCAGCGTTGAACGCGACTACGGCGATGGCTACACCTTC
TRBJ1-5 . . TRBV4-1 CASSQYETGALRGPQHF TGCGCCAGCAGCCAGTATGAGACAGGCGCTCTTCGGGGACCCCAGCATTTT
TRBJ1-5 . TRBD1 TRBV20-1 CSASSGGFSNQPQHF TGCAGTGCTAGTTCAGGGGGGTTTAGCAATCAGCCCCAGCATTTT
TRBJ1-1 once . TRBV12-3/TRBV12-4 CASTVTENTEAFF TGTGCCAGCACCGTGACAGAGAACACTGAAGCTTTCTTT
TRBJ1-4 . . TRBV14 CASSPTAGFSEKLFF TGTGCCAGCAGCCCTACGGCAGGGTTTAGTGAAAAACTGTTTTTT
TRBJ1-2 . . TRBV12-5 CASGLVSSGAQKGYTF TGTGCTAGTGGTTTGGTATCATCAGGGGCCCAGAAAGGCTACACCTTC
TRBJ1-2 . TRBD1 TRBV2 CASSSMGTGTGYTF TGTGCCAGCAGCTCGATGGGGACAGGGACCGGCTACACCTTC
TRBJ2-7 . . TRBV20-1 CSARDGQQYF TGCAGTGCTAGAGATGGACAACAGTACTTC
TRBJ1-2 . . TRBV6-1 CASSETLRAGRYGYTF TGTGCCAGCAGTGAAACCCTGAGGGCAGGACGGTATGGCTACACCTTC
TRBJ1-1 . . TRBV5-1 CASSLGQGSEAFF TGCGCCAGCAGCTTGGGACAAGGTTCTGAAGCTTTCTTT